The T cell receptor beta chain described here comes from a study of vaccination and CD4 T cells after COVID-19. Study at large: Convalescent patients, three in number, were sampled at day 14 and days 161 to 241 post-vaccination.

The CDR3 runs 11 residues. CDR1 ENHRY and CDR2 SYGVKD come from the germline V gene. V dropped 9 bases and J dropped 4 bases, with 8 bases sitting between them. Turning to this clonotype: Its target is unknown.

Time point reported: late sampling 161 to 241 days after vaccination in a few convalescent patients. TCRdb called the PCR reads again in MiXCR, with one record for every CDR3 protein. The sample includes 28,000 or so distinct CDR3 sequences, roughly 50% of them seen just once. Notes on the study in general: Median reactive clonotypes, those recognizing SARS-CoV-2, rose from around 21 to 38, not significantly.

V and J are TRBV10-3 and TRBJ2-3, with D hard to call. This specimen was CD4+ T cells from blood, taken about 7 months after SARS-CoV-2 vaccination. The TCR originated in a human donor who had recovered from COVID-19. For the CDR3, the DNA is TGTGCCATACTTGAGGCAGATACGCAGTATTTT. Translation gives CAILEADTQYF.